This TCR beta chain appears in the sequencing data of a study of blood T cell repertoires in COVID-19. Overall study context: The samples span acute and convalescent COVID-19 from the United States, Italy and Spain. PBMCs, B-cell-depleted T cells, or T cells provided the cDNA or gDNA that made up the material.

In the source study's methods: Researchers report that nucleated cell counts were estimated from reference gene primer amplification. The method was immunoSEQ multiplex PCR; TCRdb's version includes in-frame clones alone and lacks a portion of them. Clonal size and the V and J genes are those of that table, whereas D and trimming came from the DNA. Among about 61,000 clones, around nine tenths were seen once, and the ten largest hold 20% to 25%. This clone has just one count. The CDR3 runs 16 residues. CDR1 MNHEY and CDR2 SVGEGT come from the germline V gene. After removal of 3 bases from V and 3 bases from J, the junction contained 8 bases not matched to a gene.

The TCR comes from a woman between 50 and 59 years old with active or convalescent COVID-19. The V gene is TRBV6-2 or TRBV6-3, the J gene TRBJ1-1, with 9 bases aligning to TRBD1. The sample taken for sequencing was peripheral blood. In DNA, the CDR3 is TGTGCCAGCAGTTATTTCGGGACAGGGCGAGACACTGAAGCTTTCTTT. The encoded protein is CASSYFGTGRDTEAFF.